This passage covers 19 T cell receptor beta chains from one sample sequenced in a study of response to subunit inactivated influenza vaccine. Each CDR3 protein is one row after TCRdb ran MiXCR on the RT-PCR reads. Of approximately 700,000 distinct CDR3 sequences in the sample, about 15% were seen once. This material consisted of PBMCs from blood, taken 14 to 15 days before vaccination. The receptors shown here come from a man aged 50 to 60 who received an inactivated influenza vaccine.

This clonotype was picked up one time. Here the CDR3 reads CSARVRGKYNEQFF. CDR3 DNA: TGCAGTGCTAGAGTAAGGGGCAAGTACAATGAGCAGTTCTTC. V and J are TRBV20-1 and TRBJ2-1, with D maybe TRBD1 (5 bases). This CDR3 contains 14 residues. Looked up from germline, CDR1 is DFQATT and CDR2 is SNEGSKA (reference sequence). Trimming cost V 1 base and J 4 bases, with 11 bases left between them.

In this sample, this clonotype turned up a few times. V and J are TRBV5-6 and TRBJ2-7, with D perhaps being TRBD1 or TRBD2 (6 bases each). V was cut by 4 bases and J by 2 bases, with 13 bases left in between. The CDR3 covers 14 residues. In germline, CDR1 is SGHDT, CDR2 YYEEEE. Here the CDR3 reads CASSPPGDTYEQYF. The CDR3 bases are TGTGCCAGCAGCCCACCGGGGGACACCTACGAGCAGTACTTC. The whole variable domain, remainder taken from reference TRBV5-6 and TRBJ2-7, is DAGVTQSPTHLIKTRGQQVTLRCSPKSGHDTVSWYQQALGQGPQFIFQYYEEEERQRGNFPDRFSGHQFPNYSSELNVNALLLGDSALYLCASSPPGDTYEQYFGPGTRLTVT.

J is TRBJ1-3 and V is TRBV3-1; D might be TRBD1 (6 bases). Germline CDR1 and CDR2: LGHDT and YNNKEL (reference sequence). The CDR3 spans 16 residues. The V gene lost 5 bases and the J gene lost 0 bases, with 14 bases spanning the gap. CDR3 region: CASSDFQGLSGNTIYF. The CDR3, as DNA: TGTGCCAGCAGCGACTTTCAGGGGCTCTCTGGAAACACCATATATTTT.

A few counts support this clonotype. The genes are TRBV7-2 and TRBJ2-7; maybe TRBD1 (6 bases). Looked up from germline, CDR1 is SGHTA and CDR2 is FQGNSA. V lost 1 base to trimming and J lost 4 bases, with 14 bases between them. The CDR3 length is 15 residues. CDR3 nucleotides: TGTGCCAGCAGCTTAGGCAGGGGCCCTCTGTACGAGCAGTACTTC. This sequence encodes CASSLGRGPLYEQYF.

In this sample, this clonotype turned up once. The CDR3 reads CASSSGQGSGTQYF. CDR3 nucleotide sequence: TGTGCCAGCAGCTCCGGACAGGGGAGTGGGACCCAGTACTTC. The V and J genes are TRBV7-3 and TRBJ2-5, with TRBD1 matching over 9 bases. The germline gives CDR1 SGHTA, CDR2 FQGTGA. V lost 4 bases to trimming and J lost 7 bases; unmatched junction nucleotides: 7. CDR3 size: 14 residues.

This clonotype was observed a few times. V usage is TRBV20-1 and J usage is TRBJ2-3; 8 nucleotides agree with TRBD2. Germline trimming cut 5 bases from V and 9 bases from J; bases unmatched to any gene: 16. Germline V CDR1 and CDR2: DFQATT, SNEGSKA (reference sequence). This CDR3 has 15 amino acids. The CDR3 is CSAPGGDLAGPTQYF. CDR3 nucleotides: TGCAGTGCTCCTGGGGGGGATTTAGCGGGGCCAACGCAGTATTTT.

This clonotype was detected many times. The V gene is TRBV7-9, the J gene TRBJ2-1; no clear D gene. V was shortened by 1 base and J by 7 bases, with 11 bases between the two germline ends. CDR1 is SEHNR, CDR2 FQNEAQ, per germline (reference sequence). CDR3 length equals 14 residues. The CDR3 loop is CASSLDIGLNEQFF. DNA of the CDR3: TGTGCCAGCAGCTTAGATATAGGGCTGAATGAGCAGTTCTTC.

The V and J genes are TRBV4-3 and TRBJ2-5; the D gene is possibly TRBD1 (7 bases). The CDR3 spans 16 residues. V lost 4 bases to trimming and J lost 9 bases, with 24 bases between them. The germline CDR1 and CDR2 sequences are LGHNA and YSLEER. CDR3 region: CASSPRYPVRGEAQYF. The CDR3 coding sequence is TGCGCCAGCAGCCCCCGTTACCCGGTCAGGGGGGAGGCCCAGTACTTC.

The V gene is TRBV5-1, the J gene TRBJ2-3; 8 nucleotides match TRBD1. The CDR3 has 14 amino acids. Trimming at V came to 8 bases and at J to 2 bases, leaving 7 bases not matched to a gene. In germline, CDR1 is SGHRS, CDR2 YFSETQ. The CDR3 sequence is CASKTGALTDTQYF. The CDR3 DNA sequence: TGCGCCAGTAAGACAGGGGCCCTCACAGATACGCAGTATTTT. Combining the CDR3 with reference TRBV5-1 and TRBJ2-3 gives the whole variable domain KAGVTQTPRYLIKTRGQQVTLSCSPISGHRSVSWYQQTPGQGLQFLFEYFSETQRNKGNFPGRFSGRQFSNSRSEMNVSTLELGDSALYLCASKTGALTDTQYFGPGTRLTVL.

This clonotype has a handful of counts. The V call is TRBV2, the J call TRBJ2-1; a possible D gene is TRBD2 (6 bases). Germline V gives CDR1 SNHLY, CDR2 FYNNEI. The CDR3 is 15 residues long. Trimming removed 3 bases from V and 7 bases from J, with 16 bases in between. The CDR3, as DNA: TGTGCCAGCAGTGAGGCAGGTCTGAGCGGGAATGAGCAGTTCTTC. The encoded protein is CASSEAGLSGNEQFF.

This clonotype was recorded a few times. The chain recombines TRBV24-1 with TRBJ1-4; D gene unclear. The CDR3 is 15 residues long. Germline CDR1 KGHDR, CDR2 SFDVKD. V lost 4 bases to trimming and J lost 8 bases, with 16 bases between them. CDR3 in DNA: TGTGCCACCAGTGACCCCCGGGGAAGAGGGGAAAAACTGTTTTTT. This codes for CATSDPRGRGEKLFF.

The V call is TRBV9, the J call TRBJ1-4; weak D call: TRBD1 (5 bases). V was shortened by 3 bases and J by 6 bases, with 21 bases between the two germline ends. Germline CDR1 reads SGDLS; CDR2 reads YYNGEE. The CDR3 runs 17 residues. CDR3 DNA: TGTGCCAGCAGCGACTCCTCCTTGACTTTGGGGCATGAAAAACTGTTTTTT. Its translation: CASSDSSLTLGHEKLFF.

The table lists this clonotype with a few counts. The chain carries TRBV24-1 and TRBJ2-1; no firm D call. Germline CDR1 is KGHDR and CDR2 is SFDVKD. The CDR3 is made up of 14 amino acids. The germline V and J ends were trimmed by 4 bases and 5 bases, with 11 bases remaining between them. In DNA form, the CDR3 reads TGTGCCACCAGTGACCCCGGGCAGGACAATGAGCAGTTCTTC. It codes for CATSDPGQDNEQFF.

V is TRBV5-1 and J is TRBJ2-5, with 14 bases fitting TRBD2. Germline V gives CDR1 SGHRS, CDR2 YFSETQ. The V gene end was trimmed by 4 bases and the J gene end by 2 bases; junction bases not matched to a gene: 7. The CDR3 spans 17 residues. This CDR3 reads CASSLGLAGDQQETQYF. Written as DNA, the CDR3 is TGCGCCAGCAGCCTGGGACTAGCGGGGGACCAACAAGAGACCCAGTACTTC.

This clonotype was picked up a small number of times. The J gene is TRBJ1-4, the V gene TRBV2, with 8 bases identical to TRBD1. V lost 6 bases, J lost 5 bases, and 2 bases stayed unmatched. The CDR3 has 13 residues. Germline CDR1 and CDR2: SNHLY and FYNNEI. CDR3: CASRDRVNEKLFF. DNA for the CDR3: TGTGCCAGCAGGGACAGGGTAAATGAAAAACTGTTTTTT.

The rearrangement uses TRBV6-5 and TRBJ1-4, with TRBD1 identical over 7 bases. In germline, CDR1 is MNHEY, CDR2 SVGAGI. V lost 4 bases, J lost 8 bases, and 10 bases stayed unmatched. This CDR3 region has 15 residues. CDR3: CASSSEGAGFEKLFF. For the CDR3, the DNA is TGTGCCAGCAGTTCGGAGGGGGCGGGATTCGAAAAACTGTTTTTT.

At least ten counts were recorded for this clonotype. This chain uses TRBV29-1 with TRBJ1-2, with TRBD1 identical over 8 bases. Unmatched junction bases numbered 7, after V lost 6 bases and J lost 1 base. The V gene's germline CDR1 is SQVTM and CDR2 ANQGSEA. CDR3 size: 14 residues. In DNA form, the CDR3 reads TGCAGCGTGGGGGGACAGGCCGTTAACTATGGCTACACCTTC. It yields the protein CSVGGQAVNYGYTF.

V is TRBV5-1 and J is TRBJ1-3; D is unresolved. V was trimmed by 0 bases and J by 0 bases, leaving 7 bases between them. Germline CDR1 is SGHRS and CDR2 is YFSETQ. There are 15 residues in the CDR3. The CDR3 nucleotides are TGCGCCAGCAGCTTGGGCATCTTCTCTGGAAACACCATATATTTT. Its protein is CASSLGIFSGNTIYF.

Only a few counts were recorded for this clonotype. The chain combines TRBV11-2 with TRBJ2-1; 9 bases line up with TRBD2. The ends lost 1 base at V and 5 bases at J; junction bases unmatched: 3. Germline V gives CDR1 SGHAT, CDR2 FQNNGV. The CDR3 length is 15 residues. CDR3 sequence: CASSLVAGDHNEQFF. The CDR3, as DNA: TGTGCCAGCAGCTTAGTAGCGGGAGATCACAATGAGCAGTTCTTC.